These T cell receptor beta chains were read from a single sample in a study of T cell responses to AZD1222 COVID-19 vaccine. This table comes from immunoSEQ multiplex PCR, and its TCRdb copy is limited to in-frame clones, with some not included. The sample consists of 88,000 or so clones, around nine tenths of them appearing once. The sequences come from peripheral blood, collected 28 days after the second AZD1222 dose. Source of these receptors: an adult who received the AZD1222 COVID-19 vaccine. Both conserved end residues are part of each CDR3. D genes are given only for firm matches. The size of a clone is reported for some rows only, either as once, few or many, or as a class for expanded clones.

clone size: -
J gene: TRBJ2-7
V gene: TRBV6-5
D gene: TRBD1
CDR3 protein: CASSYGGTGTSQYF
CDR3 DNA: TGTGCCAGCAGTTACGGCGGGACAGGAACTTCGCAGTACTTC

clone size: -
J gene: TRBJ1-6
V gene: TRBV6-5
D gene: -
CDR3 protein: CASSYRQYNSPLHF
CDR3 DNA: TGTGCCAGCAGTTACAGGCAGTATAATTCACCCCTCCACTTT

clone size: once
J gene: TRBJ2-3
V gene: TRBV30
D gene: -
CDR3 protein: CACGLSTDTQYF
CDR3 DNA: TGTGCCTGCGGACTTAGCACAGATACGCAGTATTTT

clone size: -
J gene: TRBJ1-1
V gene: TRBV6-5
D gene: -
CDR3 protein: CASMAGERFTEAFF
CDR3 DNA: TGTGCCAGCATGGCAGGGGAGCGCTTCACTGAAGCTTTCTTT

clone size: -
J gene: TRBJ1-3
V gene: TRBV13
D gene: -
CDR3 protein: CASSKGQLTGNTIYF
CDR3 DNA: TGTGCCAGCAGCAAAGGACAGCTCACGGGAAACACCATATATTTT

clone size: once
J gene: TRBJ2-1
V gene: TRBV4-2
D gene: TRBD1
CDR3 protein: CASSQRDRASSYNEQFF
CDR3 DNA: TGTGCCAGCAGCCAGAGGGACAGGGCGAGCTCCTACAATGAGCAGTTCTTC

clone size: -
J gene: TRBJ1-1
V gene: TRBV19
D gene: TRBD1
CDR3 protein: CASRSDRQNTEAFF
CDR3 DNA: TGTGCCAGTAGGTCGGACAGGCAGAACACTGAAGCTTTCTTT

clone size: once
J gene: TRBJ1-5
V gene: TRBV6-7
D gene: -
CDR3 protein: CAALRRGNQPQHF
CDR3 DNA: TGTGCCGCGCTTAGGCGGGGTAATCAGCCCCAGCATTTT

clone size: -
J gene: TRBJ1-5
V gene: TRBV10-3
D gene: -
CDR3 protein: CAISESSLRNQPQHF
CDR3 DNA: TGTGCCATCAGTGAGAGTTCTCTAAGGAATCAGCCCCAGCATTTT

clone size: -
J gene: TRBJ1-2
V gene: TRBV7-8
D gene: -
CDR3 protein: CASSFEGYGYTF
CDR3 DNA: TGTGCCAGCAGCTTTGAGGGCTATGGCTACACCTTC

clone size: -
J gene: TRBJ2-1
V gene: TRBV9
D gene: TRBD2
CDR3 protein: CASSVLAGRSYNEQFF
CDR3 DNA: TGTGCCAGCAGCGTTTTAGCGGGCAGATCCTACAATGAGCAGTTCTTC

clone size: -
J gene: TRBJ1-2
V gene: TRBV19
D gene: -
CDR3 protein: CASSEPHRATNYGYTF
CDR3 DNA: TGTGCCAGTAGTGAACCCCACAGGGCAACTAACTATGGCTACACCTTC

clone size: -
J gene: TRBJ1-5
V gene: TRBV5-5
D gene: -
CDR3 protein: CASSLAQVSNQPQHF
CDR3 DNA: TGTGCCAGCAGCTTGGCACAGGTTAGCAATCAGCCCCAGCATTTT

clone size: -
J gene: TRBJ1-1
V gene: TRBV7-6
D gene: -
CDR3 protein: CASSSRPDKNTEAFF
CDR3 DNA: TGTGCCAGCAGCTCAAGACCCGACAAGAACACTGAAGCTTTCTTT

clone size: once
J gene: TRBJ2-7
V gene: TRBV10-1
D gene: TRBD1
CDR3 protein: CASSAGQAIYEQYF
CDR3 DNA: TGCGCCAGCAGTGCCGGACAGGCGATTTACGAGCAGTACTTC

clone size: -
J gene: TRBJ1-2
V gene: TRBV7-9
D gene: TRBD1
CDR3 protein: CASSSPTGGNNYGYTF
CDR3 DNA: TGTGCCAGCAGCTCGCCCACAGGGGGGAATAACTATGGCTACACCTTC

clone size: -
J gene: TRBJ2-7
V gene: TRBV10-3
D gene: -
CDR3 protein: CAISGPGGYEQYF
CDR3 DNA: TGTGCCATCAGTGGACCGGGTGGCTACGAGCAGTACTTC

clone size: -
J gene: TRBJ1-3
V gene: TRBV7-6
D gene: -
CDR3 protein: CASSIGGSGNTIYF
CDR3 DNA: TGTGCCAGCAGTATAGGGGGGTCCGGAAACACCATATATTTT

clone size: -
J gene: TRBJ2-7
V gene: TRBV7-2
D gene: TRBD1
CDR3 protein: CASSFTGQGTYEQYF
CDR3 DNA: TGTGCCAGCAGCTTTACAGGACAGGGGACCTACGAGCAGTACTTC

clone size: few
J gene: TRBJ1-2
V gene: TRBV12-3/TRBV12-4
D gene: -
CDR3 protein: CASSFLRGSGYTF
CDR3 DNA: TGTGCCAGCAGTTTCTTAAGGGGATCTGGCTACACCTTC

clone size: -
J gene: TRBJ2-1
V gene: TRBV5-4
D gene: TRBD1
CDR3 protein: CASSPARTGWSTYNEQFF
CDR3 DNA: TGTGCCAGCAGCCCCGCCAGGACAGGGTGGAGCACCTACAATGAGCAGTTCTTC

clone size: -
J gene: TRBJ1-1
V gene: TRBV6-5
D gene: -
CDR3 protein: CASSYSQGRTEAFF
CDR3 DNA: TGTGCCAGCAGTTACAGTCAGGGTAGAACTGAAGCTTTCTTT

clone size: many
J gene: TRBJ1-2
V gene: TRBV12-3/TRBV12-4
D gene: -
CDR3 protein: CASSPRDYYGYTF
CDR3 DNA: TGTGCCAGCAGTCCCCGGGACTACTATGGCTACACCTTC

clone size: few
J gene: TRBJ1-2
V gene: TRBV27
D gene: TRBD1
CDR3 protein: CASSSTGYGYTF
CDR3 DNA: TGTGCCAGCAGCTCGACAGGGTATGGCTACACCTTC

clone size: -
J gene: TRBJ1-3
V gene: TRBV5-6
D gene: -
CDR3 protein: CASTTVTAGNTIYF
CDR3 DNA: TGTGCCAGCACCACCGTCACGGCTGGAAACACCATATATTTT

clone size: -
J gene: TRBJ2-7
V gene: TRBV11-2
D gene: -
CDR3 protein: CASSASYEQYF
CDR3 DNA: TGTGCCAGCAGCGCTTCCTACGAGCAGTACTTC

clone size: -
J gene: TRBJ2-1
V gene: TRBV7-9
D gene: TRBD1
CDR3 protein: CASSSTGTGSNEQFF
CDR3 DNA: TGTGCCAGCAGCTCCACCGGGACAGGGTCTAATGAGCAGTTCTTC

clone size: -
J gene: TRBJ1-1
V gene: TRBV2
D gene: -
CDR3 protein: CASSELGGLTEAFF
CDR3 DNA: TGTGCCAGCAGTGAATTGGGGGGGCTCACTGAAGCTTTCTTT

clone size: -
J gene: TRBJ2-1
V gene: TRBV18
D gene: TRBD2
CDR3 protein: CASSPIFGGGAYNEQFF
CDR3 DNA: TGTGCCAGCTCACCAATTTTTGGCGGGGGGGCTTACAATGAGCAGTTCTTC

clone size: medium-sized
J gene: TRBJ2-3
V gene: TRBV29-1
D gene: TRBD1
CDR3 protein: CSVEDSVNRGLRTDTQYF
CDR3 DNA: TGCAGCGTTGAAGACTCAGTCAACAGGGGGCTTCGCACAGATACGCAGTATTTT

clone size: -
J gene: TRBJ1-1
V gene: TRBV14
D gene: -
CDR3 protein: CASSPKRRESVTEAFF
CDR3 DNA: TGTGCCAGCAGCCCGAAGCGCAGGGAGTCTGTCACTGAAGCTTTCTTT

clone size: -
J gene: TRBJ2-1
V gene: TRBV2
D gene: -
CDR3 protein: CASSDTRGGSYNEQFF
CDR3 DNA: TGTGCCAGCAGTGATACGAGGGGGGGATCCTACAATGAGCAGTTCTTC

clone size: -
J gene: TRBJ2-1
V gene: TRBV5-1
D gene: TRBD2
CDR3 protein: CASSRLAGKYNEQFF
CDR3 DNA: TGCGCCAGCAGCCGACTAGCGGGGAAATACAATGAGCAGTTCTTC

clone size: -
J gene: TRBJ2-7
V gene: TRBV7-8
D gene: TRBD1
CDR3 protein: CASSGQGARREQYF
CDR3 DNA: TGTGCCAGCAGCGGACAGGGGGCGCGTCGGGAGCAGTACTTC

clone size: -
J gene: TRBJ2-2
V gene: TRBV29-1
D gene: TRBD1
CDR3 protein: CSVGTGDAGELFF
CDR3 DNA: TGCAGCGTTGGAACAGGGGATGCCGGGGAGCTGTTTTTT

clone size: once
J gene: TRBJ2-7
V gene: TRBV5-6
D gene: -
CDR3 protein: CASSFRTFGQLRAYEQYF
CDR3 DNA: TGTGCCAGCAGCTTTCGTACATTCGGACAGCTTAGGGCGTACGAGCAGTACTTC

clone size: -
J gene: TRBJ2-2
V gene: TRBV23-1
D gene: -
CDR3 protein: CASSAEGANTGELFF
CDR3 DNA: TGCGCCAGCAGCGCTGAAGGGGCAAACACCGGGGAGCTGTTTTTT

clone size: -
J gene: TRBJ1-2
V gene: TRBV6-5
D gene: TRBD1
CDR3 protein: CASSTTGAGGYTF
CDR3 DNA: TGTGCCAGCAGTACAACAGGGGCTGGCGGCTACACCTTC

clone size: -
J gene: TRBJ2-5
V gene: TRBV2
D gene: -
CDR3 protein: CASRETGWQETQYF
CDR3 DNA: TGTGCTAGCAGGGAGACAGGCTGGCAAGAGACCCAGTACTTC

clone size: -
J gene: TRBJ2-2
V gene: TRBV6-1
D gene: TRBD2
CDR3 protein: CASSDMTSGGARGELFF
CDR3 DNA: TGTGCCAGCAGTGACATGACTAGCGGGGGGGCCCGAGGGGAGCTGTTTTTT

clone size: -
J gene: TRBJ2-1
V gene: TRBV19
D gene: TRBD2
CDR3 protein: CASRDPGLVGEQFF
CDR3 DNA: TGTGCCAGTAGGGATCCGGGACTAGTCGGTGAGCAGTTCTTC

clone size: once
J gene: TRBJ2-5
V gene: TRBV20-1
D gene: TRBD1
CDR3 protein: CSASGQGGAQETQYF
CDR3 DNA: TGCAGTGCTAGTGGACAGGGGGGGGCCCAAGAGACCCAGTACTTC

clone size: few
J gene: TRBJ1-4
V gene: TRBV5-4
D gene: TRBD1
CDR3 protein: CASSSGLDRSNEKLFF
CDR3 DNA: TGTGCCAGCAGCTCAGGACTGGACAGGTCTAATGAAAAACTGTTTTTT

clone size: -
J gene: TRBJ1-4
V gene: TRBV2
D gene: -
CDR3 protein: CASSVRGNEKLFF
CDR3 DNA: TGTGCCAGCAGTGTCAGGGGCAATGAAAAACTGTTTTTT

clone size: -
J gene: TRBJ1-2
V gene: TRBV11-2
D gene: -
CDR3 protein: CASSAQTGSGFSGYTF
CDR3 DNA: TGTGCCAGCAGCGCCCAAACCGGGTCAGGTTTTTCTGGCTACACCTTC

clone size: -
J gene: TRBJ2-1
V gene: TRBV5-1
D gene: -
CDR3 protein: CASSSQASGEQFF
CDR3 DNA: TGCGCCAGCAGCTCACAAGCATCGGGCGAGCAGTTCTTC

clone size: -
J gene: TRBJ1-1
V gene: TRBV15
D gene: -
CDR3 protein: CATTSSGGTTEAFF
CDR3 DNA: TGTGCCACCACCAGTTCGGGGGGGACTACTGAAGCTTTCTTT

clone size: -
J gene: TRBJ1-2
V gene: TRBV12-3/TRBV12-4
D gene: -
CDR3 protein: CASSPFNYGYTF
CDR3 DNA: TGTGCCAGCAGTCCCTTTAACTATGGCTACACCTTC

clone size: few
J gene: TRBJ1-3
V gene: TRBV9
D gene: -
CDR3 protein: CASSVDPGFGNTIYF
CDR3 DNA: TGTGCCAGCAGCGTAGACCCGGGATTTGGAAACACCATATATTTT

clone size: -
J gene: TRBJ1-6
V gene: TRBV5-1
D gene: TRBD1
CDR3 protein: CASSLGTGNYNSPLHF
CDR3 DNA: TGCGCCAGCAGCTTGGGGACAGGGAATTATAATTCACCCCTCCACTTT

clone size: -
J gene: TRBJ2-5
V gene: TRBV18
D gene: -
CDR3 protein: CASSPDRQETQYF
CDR3 DNA: TGTGCCAGCTCACCAGACAGGCAAGAGACCCAGTACTTC

clone size: -
J gene: TRBJ2-3
V gene: TRBV3-1/TRBV3-2
D gene: TRBD2
CDR3 protein: CASSKGLAGISTDTQYF
CDR3 DNA: TGTGCCAGCAGCAAGGGACTAGCGGGGATTAGCACAGATACGCAGTATTTT

clone size: -
J gene: TRBJ1-6
V gene: TRBV30
D gene: -
CDR3 protein: CAGTMTWNSPLHF
CDR3 DNA: TGTGCCGGTACCATGACGTGGAATTCACCCCTCCACTTT

clone size: once
J gene: TRBJ1-3
V gene: TRBV30
D gene: -
CDR3 protein: CAWSVRLGGNTIYF
CDR3 DNA: TGTGCCTGGAGTGTAAGACTTGGAGGAAACACCATATATTTT

clone size: -
J gene: TRBJ1-6
V gene: TRBV2
D gene: -
CDR3 protein: CASSGSGRGNNSPLHF
CDR3 DNA: TGTGCCAGCAGCGGGTCGGGTAGGGGGAACAATTCACCCCTCCACTTT

clone size: few
J gene: TRBJ1-3
V gene: TRBV10-2
D gene: -
CDR3 protein: CASSERHRDSGNTIYF
CDR3 DNA: TGCGCCAGCAGTGAAAGGCATCGAGACTCTGGAAACACCATATATTTT

clone size: few
J gene: TRBJ2-1
V gene: TRBV5-1
D gene: TRBD2
CDR3 protein: CASSPGGANEQFF
CDR3 DNA: TGCGCCAGCAGCCCCGGGGGGGCTAATGAGCAGTTCTTC

clone size: -
J gene: TRBJ1-1
V gene: TRBV9
D gene: -
CDR3 protein: CASSTAGGNTEAFF
CDR3 DNA: TGTGCCAGCAGCACCGCCGGGGGGAACACTGAAGCTTTCTTT

clone size: -
J gene: TRBJ2-2
V gene: TRBV5-1
D gene: -
CDR3 protein: CASSLRRGDTGELFF
CDR3 DNA: TGCGCCAGCAGCTTGCGGAGGGGGGACACCGGGGAGCTGTTTTTT

clone size: once
J gene: TRBJ2-5
V gene: TRBV2
D gene: -
CDR3 protein: CASSEGQETQYF
CDR3 DNA: TGTGCCAGCAGTGAGGGACAAGAGACCCAGTACTTC